Below, one T cell receptor beta chain is given with its context. This entry is derived from a study of blood T cell repertoires in COVID-19. This CDR3 region has 16 residues. V was clipped by 8 bases and J by 6 bases; unmatched bases: 15. Germline loops: CDR1 ENHRY, CDR2 SYGVKD. Here immunoSEQ multiplex PCR was the method, and the copy in TCRdb shows in-frame clones only, minus some. This table holds 210,000 or so clones, 90% to 95% found once. The rearrangement uses TRBV10-3 and TRBJ2-2; TRBD1 matches 7 bases. The clonotype was recovered from a man aged 25 to 40 with acute or convalescent COVID-19. The sequencing input was peripheral blood. CDR3 region: CAIQPSQGSLAGELFF. CDR3 DNA: TGTGCCATCCAACCGTCACAGGGGAGTTTGGCCGGGGAGCTGTTTTTT.